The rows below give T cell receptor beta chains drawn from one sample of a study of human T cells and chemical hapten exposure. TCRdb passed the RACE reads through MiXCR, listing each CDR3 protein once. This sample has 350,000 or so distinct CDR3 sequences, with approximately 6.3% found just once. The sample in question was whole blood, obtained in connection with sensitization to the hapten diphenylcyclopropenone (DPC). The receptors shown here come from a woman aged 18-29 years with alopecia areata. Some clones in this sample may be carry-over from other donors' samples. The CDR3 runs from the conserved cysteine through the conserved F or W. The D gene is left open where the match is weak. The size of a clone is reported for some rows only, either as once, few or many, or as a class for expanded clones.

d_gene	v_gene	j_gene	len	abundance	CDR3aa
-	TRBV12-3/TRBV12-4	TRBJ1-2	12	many	CASSDRNYGYTF
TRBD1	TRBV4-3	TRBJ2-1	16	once	CASSQVGQGSYNEQFF
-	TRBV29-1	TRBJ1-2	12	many	CSVEGGPYGYTF
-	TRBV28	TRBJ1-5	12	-	CASSLEPGAQHF
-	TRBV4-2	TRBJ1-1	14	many	CASSQDVGGTEAFF
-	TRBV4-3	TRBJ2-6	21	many	CASSPKSPQGYLVSGANVLTF
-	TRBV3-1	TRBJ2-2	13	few	CASSHSGTGELFF
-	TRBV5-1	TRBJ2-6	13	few	CASSLGGSNVLTF
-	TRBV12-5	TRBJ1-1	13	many	CASGAVAGTEAFF
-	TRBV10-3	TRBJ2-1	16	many	CAISAGMGGPYNEQFF
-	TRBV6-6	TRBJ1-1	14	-	CASSYSGTNTEAFF
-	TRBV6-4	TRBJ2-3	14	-	CASSDGDSTDTQYF
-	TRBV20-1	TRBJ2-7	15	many	CSATPLFTGWGEQYF
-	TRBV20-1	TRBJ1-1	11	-	CSALRRGEAFF
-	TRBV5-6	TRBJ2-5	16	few	CASSFIRNKPPKTQYF
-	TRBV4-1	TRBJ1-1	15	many	CASSQGRAGDIEAFF
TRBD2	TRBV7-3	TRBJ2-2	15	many	CASSNSGGSSGELFF
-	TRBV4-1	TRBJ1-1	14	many	CASSQTGKNTEAFF
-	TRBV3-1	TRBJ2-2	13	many	CASSQFGAGELFF
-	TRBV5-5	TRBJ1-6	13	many	CASSLGYNSPLHF
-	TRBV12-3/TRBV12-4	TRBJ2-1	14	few	CASSFQGSYNEQFF
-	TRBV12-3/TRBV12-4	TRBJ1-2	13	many	CASFAGTFYGYTF
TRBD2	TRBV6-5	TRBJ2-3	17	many	CASSSPAGGTSTDTQYF
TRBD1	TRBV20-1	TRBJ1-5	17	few	CSARDRRWAGGDQPQHF
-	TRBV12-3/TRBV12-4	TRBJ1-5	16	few	CASSLGTFNSNQPQHF
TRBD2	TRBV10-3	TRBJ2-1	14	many	CAMEAGQGNNEQFF
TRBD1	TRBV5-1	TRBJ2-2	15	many	CASRPRDRLTGELFF
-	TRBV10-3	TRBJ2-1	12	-	CAISVQGNEQFF
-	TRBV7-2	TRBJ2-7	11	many	CASSLAGPQYF
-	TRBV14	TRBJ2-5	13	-	CASSRNGEETQYF
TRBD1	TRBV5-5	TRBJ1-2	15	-	CASSRTGQGNYGYTF
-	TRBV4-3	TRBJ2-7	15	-	CASSQDRGLPYEQYF
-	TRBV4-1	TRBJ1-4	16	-	CASSQDPRASLEKLFF
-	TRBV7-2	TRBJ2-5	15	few	CASRYLGGSQETQYF
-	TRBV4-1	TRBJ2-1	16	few	CASSQDPWGLYNEQFF
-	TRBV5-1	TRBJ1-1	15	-	CASREWGPKDTEAFF
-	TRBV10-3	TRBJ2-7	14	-	CAIRPDTGHYEQYF
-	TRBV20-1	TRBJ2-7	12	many	CSARRQYYEQYF
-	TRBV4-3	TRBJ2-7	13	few	CASSQEPEYEQYF
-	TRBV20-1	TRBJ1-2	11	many	CSAYTNYGYTF
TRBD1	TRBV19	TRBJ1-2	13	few	CASSRGQADGYTF
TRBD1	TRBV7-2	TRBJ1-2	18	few	CASSSPSGTGLGGYGYTF
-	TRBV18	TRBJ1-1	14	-	CASSPPERNTEAFF
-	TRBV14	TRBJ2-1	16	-	CASSPAVSGSYNEQFF
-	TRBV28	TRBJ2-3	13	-	CASNRQSTDTQYF
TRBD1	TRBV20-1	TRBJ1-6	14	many	CSAGRQGRNSPLHF
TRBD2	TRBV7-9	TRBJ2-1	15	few	CASSQPQRGALQQFF
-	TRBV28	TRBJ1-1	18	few	CASSSPQDRTKSNTEAFF
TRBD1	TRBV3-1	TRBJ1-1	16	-	CASSPLPGQGSTEAFF
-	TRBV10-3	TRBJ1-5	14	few	CAISVEGSNQPQHF
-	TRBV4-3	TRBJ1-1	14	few	CASSQGLLWTEAFF
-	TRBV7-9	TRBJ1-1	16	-	CASSFQGAIMNTEAFF
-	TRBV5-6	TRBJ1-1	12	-	CASSLKETEAFF